This is a list of T cell receptor beta chains from one sample in a study of blood T cell repertoires in COVID-19. Clones were sequenced by immunoSEQ multiplex PCR, and TCRdb holds only the in-frame ones, with some missing. The sample has a few hundred thousand clones, around 89% seen once; the top ten hold around 0.84%. Sequenced sample: peripheral blood. Every receptor here comes from a young man with acute or convalescent COVID-19. Both conserved end residues are part of each CDR3. A D gene is named only where the DNA matches it firmly. Some rows have no size entry. The others give once, few or many, or a class for an expanded clone.

size: -; J: TRBJ1-2; V: TRBV28; D: TRBD1; CDR3: CASEQGDYGYTF; DNA: TGTGCCAGCGAACAGGGGGACTATGGCTACACCTTC
size: -; J: TRBJ2-7; V: TRBV5-6; D: TRBD1; CDR3: CASSLGTGGPNEQYF; DNA: TGTGCCAGCAGCTTGGGGACAGGGGGTCCCAACGAGCAGTACTTC
size: -; J: TRBJ2-7; V: TRBV30; D: -; CDR3: CAWSVQRRPYEQYF; DNA: TGTGCCTGGAGTGTCCAGCGGAGACCCTACGAGCAGTACTTC
size: -; J: TRBJ2-7; V: TRBV28; D: -; CDR3: CASSPGVTKPLLYEQYF; DNA: TGTGCCAGCAGTCCAGGGGTAACTAAACCTTTGCTCTACGAGCAGTACTTC
size: -; J: TRBJ2-7; V: TRBV28; D: TRBD1; CDR3: CASSGTGKGLSYEQYF; DNA: TGTGCCAGCAGTGGGACAGGGAAAGGCCTCTCCTACGAGCAGTACTTC
size: few; J: TRBJ1-1; V: TRBV29-1; D: TRBD1; CDR3: CSVRDSLAEAFF; DNA: TGCAGCGTCCGGGACAGTCTCGCTGAAGCTTTCTTT
size: -; J: TRBJ2-7; V: TRBV6-2/TRBV6-3; D: TRBD1; CDR3: CASSYGGTGSNEQYF; DNA: TGTGCCAGCAGTTACGGTGGGACAGGGTCGAACGAGCAGTACTTC
size: -; J: TRBJ1-5; V: TRBV28; D: TRBD1; CDR3: CASKPGTGWNQPQHF; DNA: TGTGCCAGCAAACCAGGGACAGGGTGGAATCAGCCCCAGCATTTT
size: -; J: TRBJ2-3; V: TRBV5-1; D: TRBD2; CDR3: CASSLNPGRGATDTQYF; DNA: TGCGCCAGCAGCTTAAACCCGGGGCGGGGGGCCACAGATACGCAGTATTTT
size: -; J: TRBJ2-7; V: TRBV28; D: -; CDR3: CASTTPGRVHEQYF; DNA: TGTGCCAGCACCACCCCAGGGCGTGTCCACGAGCAGTACTTC
size: -; J: TRBJ2-1; V: TRBV29-1; D: TRBD1; CDR3: CSVRTGALLNQQFF; DNA: TGCAGCGTGAGGACAGGGGCCCTACTCAATCAGCAGTTCTTC
size: -; J: TRBJ1-4; V: TRBV11-1; D: -; CDR3: CASSRNDSGCWLLLFF; DNA: TGTGCCAGCAGCCGAAATGACAGTGGGTGTTGGCTGTTACTGTTTTTT
size: -; J: TRBJ2-2; V: TRBV6-6; D: -; CDR3: CASSSAGRSTGELFF; DNA: TGTGCCAGCAGTTCGGCGGGGAGGAGCACCGGGGAGCTGTTTTTT
size: -; J: TRBJ2-1; V: TRBV5-4; D: TRBD1; CDR3: CASSPGQGIREQFF; DNA: TGTGCCAGCAGCCCGGGACAGGGAATTCGTGAGCAGTTCTTC
size: few; J: TRBJ1-5; V: TRBV28; D: TRBD1; CDR3: CASTSTGTGTQPQHF; DNA: TGTGCCAGCACCTCTACCGGGACAGGGACTCAGCCCCAGCATTTT
size: -; J: TRBJ2-1; V: TRBV3-1/TRBV3-2; D: TRBD1; CDR3: CASSQVQGDNEQFF; DNA: TGTGCCAGCAGCCAAGTTCAGGGGGACAATGAGCAGTTCTTC
size: -; J: TRBJ1-1; V: TRBV6-2/TRBV6-3; D: TRBD1; CDR3: CASSRDQGANTEAFF; DNA: TGTGCCAGCAGCAGGGACCAGGGGGCGAACACTGAAGCTTTCTTT
size: -; J: TRBJ1-2; V: TRBV5-8; D: TRBD1; CDR3: CASTGDRVEYGYTF; DNA: TGTGCCAGCACCGGGGACAGGGTTGAGTATGGCTACACCTTC
size: -; J: TRBJ2-1; V: TRBV10-3; D: TRBD1; CDR3: CAISDPRQGAVGEQFF; DNA: TGTGCCATCAGTGACCCCCGGCAGGGGGCGGTGGGTGAGCAGTTCTTC
size: -; J: TRBJ2-5; V: TRBV5-8; D: -; CDR3: CASSRRQLRGQQETQYF; DNA: TGTGCCAGCAGCCGTAGACAGCTACGAGGACAGCAAGAGACCCAGTACTTC
size: once; J: TRBJ1-5; V: TRBV19; D: TRBD1; CDR3: CASSARNRDSFNQPQHF; DNA: TGTGCCAGTAGTGCGCGGAACCGGGACAGCTTTAATCAGCCCCAGCATTTT
size: -; J: TRBJ2-7; V: TRBV28; D: TRBD1; CDR3: CASSSPGQGAYEQYF; DNA: TGTGCCAGCAGTTCACCGGGACAGGGGGCTTATGAGCAGTACTTC
size: once; J: TRBJ2-3; V: TRBV11-2; D: -; CDR3: CASSPRPTSTDTQYF; DNA: TGTGCCAGCAGCCCACGGCCGACTAGCACAGATACGCAGTATTTT
size: -; J: TRBJ1-1; V: TRBV19; D: TRBD1; CDR3: CASREDRGVTEAFF; DNA: TGTGCCAGTAGGGAGGACAGGGGAGTGACTGAAGCTTTCTTT
size: few; J: TRBJ2-1; V: TRBV11-2; D: TRBD2; CDR3: CASSLTSGPNEQFF; DNA: TGTGCCAGCAGCTTGACTAGCGGCCCGAATGAGCAGTTCTTC
size: -; J: TRBJ1-4; V: TRBV29-1; D: TRBD1; CDR3: CSVMVSGQFNEKLFF; DNA: TGCAGCGTAATGGTATCGGGACAGTTCAATGAAAAACTGTTTTTT
size: -; J: TRBJ2-5; V: TRBV4-1; D: -; CDR3: CASSQLRRETQYF; DNA: TGCGCCAGCAGCCAACTAAGGAGAGAGACCCAGTACTTC
size: -; J: TRBJ1-5; V: TRBV28; D: -; CDR3: CASSLSVVNQPQHF; DNA: TGTGCCAGCAGTCTTTCGGTGGTTAATCAGCCCCAGCATTTT
size: -; J: TRBJ2-3; V: TRBV3-1/TRBV3-2; D: -; CDR3: CASSRGVSTDTQYF; DNA: TGTGCCAGCAGCCGCGGGGTTAGCACAGATACGCAGTATTTT
size: -; J: TRBJ2-2; V: TRBV30; D: -; CDR3: CAWTPGIGELFF; DNA: TGTGCCTGGACCCCGGGTATCGGGGAGCTGTTTTTT
size: -; J: TRBJ2-5; V: TRBV25-1; D: -; CDR3: CASSAESPTQYF; DNA: TGTGCCAGCAGTGCCGAGTCTCCGACCCAGTACTTC
size: -; J: TRBJ1-3; V: TRBV7-2; D: -; CDR3: CASTPQSSGSGNTIYF; DNA: TGTGCCAGCACCCCCCAGAGCTCAGGCTCTGGAAACACCATATATTTT